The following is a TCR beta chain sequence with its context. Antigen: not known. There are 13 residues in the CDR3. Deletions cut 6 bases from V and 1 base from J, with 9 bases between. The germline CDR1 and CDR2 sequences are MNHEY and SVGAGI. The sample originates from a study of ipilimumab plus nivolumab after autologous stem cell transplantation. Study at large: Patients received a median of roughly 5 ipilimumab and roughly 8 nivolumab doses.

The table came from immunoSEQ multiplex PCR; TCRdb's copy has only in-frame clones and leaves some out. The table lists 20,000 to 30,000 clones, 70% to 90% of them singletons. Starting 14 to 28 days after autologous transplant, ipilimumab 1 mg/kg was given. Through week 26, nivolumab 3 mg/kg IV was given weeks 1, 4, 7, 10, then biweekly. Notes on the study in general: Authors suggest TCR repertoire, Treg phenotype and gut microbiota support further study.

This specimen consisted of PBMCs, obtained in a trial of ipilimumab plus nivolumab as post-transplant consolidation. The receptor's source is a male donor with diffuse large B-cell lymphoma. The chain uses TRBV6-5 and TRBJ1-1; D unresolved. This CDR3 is CASSRIGNTEAFF. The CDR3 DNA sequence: TGTGCCAGCAGCCGTATAGGGAACACTGAAGCTTTCTTT.